The text below deals with one T cell receptor (beta chain). This record belongs to a study of beta chain features in type 1 diabetes. The authors reverse transcribed all of the isolated RNA, so sequencing captured expressed TCRB transcripts. Measured with immunoSEQ multiplex PCR; TCRdb has only the in-frame clones, and not every one. The sample has roughly 370,000 clones, more than 11% seen once. Per the germline V gene, CDR1 is MRHNA and CDR2 is SNTAGT. The CDR3 covers 14 residues. V dropped 6 bases and J dropped 4; count of bases not matched to a gene: 4. Sequencing was carried out using naive CD4+ T cells from blood. This chain links TRBV6-4 with TRBJ2-3, with 10 bases identical to TRBD1. The source of this sequence is a man aged 25 to 40 in good health. CDR3: CASSAGTGADTQYF. DNA for the CDR3: TGTGCCAGCAGCGCCGGGACAGGGGCAGATACGCAGTATTTT.